This T cell receptor beta chain was profiled in a study of cytotoxic CD8 clonotypes in ibrutinib-treated CLL. CDR1 and CDR2 (germline): SEHNR, FQNEAQ (reference sequence). The CDR3 is 15 amino acids. V dropped 6 bases and J dropped 3; count of bases not matched to a gene: 7. The assay was immunoSEQ multiplex PCR, and TCRdb's table has in-frame clones only and misses some. This table has tens of thousands of clones, 68% appearing once. The sample consisted of PBMCs, taken after 24 months of ibrutinib treatment. This rearrangement joins TRBV7-9 to TRBJ1-1, with 10 bases aligning to TRBD1. This TCR derives from a human donor with chronic lymphocytic leukemia. CDR3 in amino acids: CASRRQGAFDTEAFF. The DNA of the CDR3 is TGTGCCAGCAGACGACAGGGGGCTTTCGACACTGAAGCTTTCTTT.